Listed below are T cell receptor beta chains from one sample, sequenced in a study of CD8 T cells in Susac syndrome. TCRdb redid the calling of the immunoSEQ multiplex PCR reads with MiXCR, one entry per CDR3 protein. The table shows approximately 150,000 distinct CDR3 sequences, with approximately 95% occurring only once. What was sequenced was CD4+ T cells from PBMCs. The receptors stem from a human donor with multiple sclerosis. Each CDR3 is given with its conserved first and last residue. The D gene is left open where the match is weak. Clone size is not always given. Where it is, it says once, few, many or a class for expanded clones.

>-|-|TRBJ1-3|TRBV13
TGTGCCAGCAGCTTATACCAGGGGCACACCATATATTTT
CASSLYQGHTIYF
>-|-|TRBJ2-7|TRBV6-2/TRBV6-3
TGTGCCAGCAAAGGGGCAAGGATCACCTACGAGCAGTACTTC
CASKGARITYEQYF
>-|TRBD1|TRBJ2-7|TRBV27
TGTGCCAGCAGTTTCTCACAGGGGACGGACGAGCAGTACTTC
CASSFSQGTDEQYF
>-|-|TRBJ1-2|TRBV30
TGTGCCTGGAACCTAAGGGGTCTTAACTATGGCTACACCTTC
CAWNLRGLNYGYTF
>-|-|TRBJ2-1|TRBV20-1
TGCAGTGCAAGACGACCTTCGGGTAATGAGCAGTTCTTC
CSARRPSGNEQFF
>-|-|TRBJ2-3|TRBV6-5
TGTGCCAGCAAAGTCCAGCCTAGCACAGATACGCAGTATTTT
CASKVQPSTDTQYF
>-|-|TRBJ2-7|TRBV19
TGTGCCAGTACCCCCGGTCGGGGCAGAAATGAGGAGCAGTACTTC
CASTPGRGRNEEQYF
>-|TRBD2|TRBJ2-1|TRBV2
TGTGCCAGCAGTGGAGAAGCGGGAGTCTACAATGAGCAGTTCTTC
CASSGEAGVYNEQFF
>-|-|TRBJ1-4|TRBV12-3/TRBV12-4
TGTGCCAGCAGTTCCAGGGCAACTAATGAAAAACTGTTTTTT
CASSSRATNEKLFF
>once|-|TRBJ2-1|TRBV4-1
TGCGCCAGCAGCCAAGAAGTCAGCAAGCATGAGCAGTTCTTC
CASSQEVSKHEQFF
>-|-|TRBJ1-2|TRBV19
TGTGCCAGTAGTATCCGTCCCAATTCGGGCTACACCTTC
CASSIRPNSGYTF
>-|TRBD1|TRBJ2-4|TRBV27
TGTGCCAGCAGCCCAGAAACTTGGGACAGGTCACTAGCCAAAAACATTCAGTACTTC
CASSPETWDRSLAKNIQYF
>-|TRBD2|TRBJ2-3|TRBV28
TGTGCCAGCAGTGAGAGCGGGAGCGCTAGCACAGATACGCAGTATTTT
CASSESGSASTDTQYF
>-|-|TRBJ2-5|TRBV4-1
TGCGCCAGCAGCCAAGATGGAGCGGGCCCGACCCAGTACTTC
CASSQDGAGPTQYF
>-|-|TRBJ1-1|TRBV11-2
TGTGCCAGCAGCTTAGACAGCCCTGAAGCTTTCTTT
CASSLDSPEAFF
>-|-|TRBJ2-3|TRBV9
TGTGCCAGCAGCTCCCGGCCGACGGAAGAAGATACGCAGTATTTT
CASSSRPTEEDTQYF
>-|-|TRBJ2-2|TRBV5-1
TGCGCCAGCAGCCCGGTGGGTGACACCGGGGAGCTGTTTTTT
CASSPVGDTGELFF
>-|-|TRBJ2-7|TRBV7-2
TGTGCCAGCAGCTTAGCGGGGGCAGGGTACGAGCAGTACTTC
CASSLAGAGYEQYF
>-|TRBD1|TRBJ2-7|TRBV20-1
TGCAGTGCTCCGGGACAGGGGACCCCTGAGCAGTACTTC
CSAPGQGTPEQYF
>-|-|TRBJ2-7|TRBV29-1
TGCAGCGTAGCACCCCAGGGAGGGGGCGGGTACGAGCAGTACTTC
CSVAPQGGGGYEQYF
>-|-|TRBJ2-2|TRBV7-2
TGTGCCAGCAGCTTTGATAGACAGAACACCGGGGAGCTGTTTTTT
CASSFDRQNTGELFF
>-|-|TRBJ2-5|TRBV15
TGTGCCACCAGCAGTTCAGAGACCCAGTACTTC
CATSSSETQYF
>-|-|TRBJ2-7|TRBV18
TGTGCCAGCTCACCACCGGCGCTCTCCTACGAGCAGTACTTC
CASSPPALSYEQYF
>-|-|TRBJ2-6|TRBV19
TGTGCCAGCACAGGGGACTTCTCTGGGGCCAACGTCCTGACTTTC
CASTGDFSGANVLTF
>few|-|TRBJ2-5|TRBV7-3
TGTGCCAGCAGCCCCCGAGACCAAGAGACCCAGTACTTC
CASSPRDQETQYF
>-|-|TRBJ2-7|TRBV5-1
TGCGCCAGCAGCTTGGGGCAGGGGATCTACGAGCAGTACTTC
CASSLGQGIYEQYF
>once|TRBD1|TRBJ2-2|TRBV29-1
TGCAGCGTTTTAGGGGACAGGAACACCGGGGAGCTGTTTTTT
CSVLGDRNTGELFF
>-|TRBD2|TRBJ2-1|TRBV10-3
TGTGCCATCAGAAGTGATGGGGAGGGACTCAAGCAGTTCTTC
CAIRSDGEGLKQFF
>-|TRBD1|TRBJ2-1|TRBV5-4
TGTGCCAGCCACCGGCCGGGACAGGGGGACAATGAGCAGTTCTTC
CASHRPGQGDNEQFF
>-|TRBD1|TRBJ2-5|TRBV7-8
TGTGCCAGCAGTGGACCGGGACAGAGGGTAGAGACCCAGTACTTC
CASSGPGQRVETQYF
>-|-|TRBJ1-1|TRBV5-1
TGCGCCAGCACCCCCGGGGTAGTGAACACTGAAGCTTTCTTT
CASTPGVVNTEAFF
>-|-|TRBJ2-3|TRBV5-4
TGTGCCAGCAGCTTGGACCTGTACGGGGATACGCAGTATTTT
CASSLDLYGDTQYF
>-|-|TRBJ1-2|TRBV6-2/TRBV6-3
TGTGCCAGCAGTTACTCTACCGGAAGTAACTATGGCTACACCTTC
CASSYSTGSNYGYTF
>-|-|TRBJ1-2|TRBV29-1
TGCAGCGTTGTCCAGGGAGGGGATGGCTACACCTTC
CSVVQGGDGYTF
>once|TRBD1|TRBJ2-1|TRBV28
TGTGCCAGCAGGCAGACAGGGGGGGGCAATGAGCAGTTCTTC
CASRQTGGGNEQFF
>-|-|TRBJ1-4|TRBV7-2
TGTGCCAGCGGCCTGCCTAATGAAAAACTGTTTTTT
CASGLPNEKLFF
>few|TRBD1|TRBJ2-1|TRBV5-1
TGCGCCAGCAGCTTGGGAGGGACAGCTAATGAGCAGTTCTTC
CASSLGGTANEQFF
>-|TRBD2|TRBJ2-7|TRBV12-3/TRBV12-4
TGTGCCAGTCTGACTAGCGGGAAGAACGAGCAGTACTTC
CASLTSGKNEQYF
>-|-|TRBJ2-2|TRBV28
TGTGCCAGCAAGCGAATCGGGGAGCTGTTTTTT
CASKRIGELFF
>-|TRBD2|TRBJ2-1|TRBV6-2/TRBV6-3
TGTGCCAGCAGTTACCATCCTAGCGGGAGTACCCTCACTGCCAATGAGCAGTTCTTC
CASSYHPSGSTLTANEQFF
>-|TRBD1|TRBJ2-3|TRBV19
TGTGCCAGTAGCCCCGACAGGGGTAGAGTCGATACGCAGTATTTT
CASSPDRGRVDTQYF
>-|TRBD2|TRBJ2-1|TRBV9
TGTGCCAGCAGCGCGGGACTAGCGCAGTACAATGAGCAGTTCTTC
CASSAGLAQYNEQFF
>-|-|TRBJ2-7|TRBV5-1
TGCGCCAGCAGCTTTTCGACGTCGAGGGCAACAAGGGAGCAGTACTTC
CASSFSTSRATREQYF
>-|-|TRBJ1-4|TRBV10-3
TGTGCCATCAGTGAGTCGACAGCAACTAATGAAAAACTGTTTTTT
CAISESTATNEKLFF
>-|TRBD2|TRBJ2-5|TRBV7-2
TGTGCCAGCAGCCTGGGGACTAGCGCAGAGACCCAGTACTTC
CASSLGTSAETQYF
>-|-|TRBJ2-2|TRBV5-1
TGCGCCAGCAGCTTGATCGTGAACACCGGGGAGCTGTTTTTT
CASSLIVNTGELFF
>-|TRBD2|TRBJ2-3|TRBV3-1
TGTGCCAGCAGCCAAGACTGCGGACCTGCTAGCGGGTTCACAGATACGCAGTATTTT
CASSQDCGPASGFTDTQYF
>-|-|TRBJ2-1|TRBV12-3/TRBV12-4
TGTGCCAGCAGTTTAAACCATGACAGCTACAATGAGCAGTTCTTC
CASSLNHDSYNEQFF
>-|TRBD1|TRBJ1-1|TRBV3-1
TGTGCCAGCACCATAGGACAGGGATCGACTGAAGCTTTCTTT
CASTIGQGSTEAFF
>medium-sized|-|TRBJ2-5|TRBV12-3/TRBV12-4
TGTGCCAGCAGTTTAAGGGAGACCCAGTACTTC
CASSLRETQYF
>-|-|TRBJ1-1|TRBV20-1
TGCAGTGCCCTGCAAGGGGCGGTGAACACTGAAGCTTTCTTT
CSALQGAVNTEAFF
>-|-|TRBJ1-4|TRBV30
TGTGCCTGGAGTGTACCGGGGGCGCGAGGTGAAAAACTGTTTTTT
CAWSVPGARGEKLFF
>-|TRBD1|TRBJ1-4|TRBV30
TGTGCCTGGAGTCTCTTCTCTTCACAGGGGGGTGAAAAACTGTTTTTT
CAWSLFSSQGGEKLFF
>-|-|TRBJ1-2|TRBV2
TGTGCCAGCATGAGGCCGGATACGAACTATGGCTACACCTTC
CASMRPDTNYGYTF
>-|-|TRBJ1-1|TRBV27
TGTGCCAGCAAGCAGCAGGCGGGGTCCATGAACACTGAAGCTTTCTTT
CASKQQAGSMNTEAFF
>-|TRBD1|TRBJ2-2|TRBV6-2/TRBV6-3
TGTGCCAGCAGTTTTCAGGGACAGAAAAACACCGGGGAGCTGTTTTTT
CASSFQGQKNTGELFF
>-|-|TRBJ2-3|TRBV5-4
TGTGCCAGCAGCTTGGAAGCACAAAGCACAGATACGCAGTATTTT
CASSLEAQSTDTQYF
>-|TRBD2|TRBJ2-1|TRBV9
TGTGCCAGCAGTTTCAGCGGGAGGACACCAGGCAATGAGCAGTTCTTC
CASSFSGRTPGNEQFF
>-|-|TRBJ2-1|TRBV29-1
TGCAGCGTTCCGACCCTGAGGCGTGTGGAAAATGAGCAGTTCTTC
CSVPTLRRVENEQFF